This T cell receptor (beta chain) was captured in a study of lymphopenia after photon versus proton radiotherapy (dated by TCRdb to about 2019). About the investigation overall: The study compared the immunological effects of photon versus proton radiation therapy in patients with gastrointestinal tumors who developed high-grade lymphopenia. The roughly 20 patients in the cohort had gastrointestinal tumors, were treated with either photon or proton therapy, and subsequently developed lymphopenia. The study was designed to characterize how the impact on the immune system differs between the two radiation modalities.

The library was obtained by the immunoSEQ multiplex PCR assay. Alongside multiparametric flow cytometry, deep sequencing of rearranged TCR beta loci was used to profile the T cell repertoires. TCRdb holds this immuneACCESS table with in-frame rearrangements only. Some clones are missing; in checked studies, unresolved V genes explain under half, and the rest has no known cause. Across this sample there are tens of thousands of clones, with 85% seen only once. 18% of the sample lies in the top ten. About this clone itself: The antigen it recognizes is unknown. The junction and the germline gene differ at one end; a read error may be behind it.

Per the germline V gene, ENHRY is the CDR1 and SYGVKD is the CDR2. The CDR3 spans 11 residues, from the cysteine through the phenylalanine. Kept here is only the CDR3 DNA, which spans 33 bases and is read in frame from base 1. Summary of the overall study and its limitations: After the lymphocyte count nadir, repertoires from photon-treated patients showed oligoclonal expansion, particularly of CD8+ Temra cells, and this expansion drove the decline in diversity. The survival association was examined only in patients who died, and the authors described better survival with proton therapy as a possibility, not as a demonstrated result. During treatment, patients who received proton therapy stayed relatively stable, whereas patients who received photon therapy lost naive T cells and TCR diversity and gained effector/memory populations. Across the cohort, an inverse correlation was found between a larger post-nadir drop in TCR diversity and overall survival time among patients who died.

The clonotype comes from a man aged 60-69 years with pancreatic cancer. The sample was peripheral blood, taken from a patient treated with photon-based radiotherapy. Recombination connected TRBV10-3 to TRBJ2-7; the D gene cannot be resolved reliably. The DNA sequence is TGTGCCAGCAGTTATTGGGGCGAGCAGTACTTC. Its translation reads: CASSYWGEQYF.